The 12 T cell receptor beta chains below all came from one sample that was sequenced in a study of blood T cell repertoires in COVID-19. Assay used: immunoSEQ multiplex PCR; TCRdb lists only in-frame clones, some missing. The sample has about 75,000 clones, 80% to 90% seen once. Sequenced sample: peripheral blood. The receptors come from an elderly man with COVID-19, enrolled during active disease.

V usage is TRBV5-4 and J usage is TRBJ2-3; no clear D. Germline lookup yields CDR1 SGHNT and CDR2 YYREEE (reference sequence). The CDR3 runs to 13 residues. Trimming took 2 bases from V and 0 from J, leaving 4 bases between them. The CDR3 DNA sequence: TGTGCCAGCAGCTTAGCTAGCACAGATACGCAGTATTTT. Its translation: CASSLASTDTQYF. Full variable domain (remainder filled in from reference TRBV5-4 and TRBJ2-3): ETGVTQSPTHLIKTRGQQVTLRCSSQSGHNTVSWYQQALGQGPQFIFQYYREEENGRGNFPPRFSGLQFPNYSSELNVNALELDDSALYLCASSLASTDTQYFGPGTRLTVL.

V is TRBV6-1 and J is TRBJ1-1, with D possibly matching TRBD1 (6 bases). The CDR3 spans 12 residues. V was clipped by 6 bases and J by 6 bases, with 11 bases between them. Germline loops: CDR1 MNHNS, CDR2 SASEGT. The CDR3 loop is CASRPRGSEAFF. The CDR3 DNA reads as TGTGCCAGCAGGCCAAGGGGGTCTGAAGCTTTCTTT.

The chain is built from TRBV5-1 and TRBJ1-2, with D possibly TRBD1 on 6 matching bases. The germline gives CDR1 SGHRS, CDR2 YFSETQ. Trimming took 4 bases from V and 2 from J, leaving 9 bases between them. The CDR3 spans 13 residues. The CDR3 nucleotides are TGCGCCAGCAGCCCAGACAGGAACTATGGCTACACCTTC. Translated, it gives CASSPDRNYGYTF.

This clone showed up just once. The rearrangement uses TRBV28 and TRBJ1-3, with a weak D call TRBD1 (6 bases). The V gene lost 6 bases and the J gene lost 0 bases, with 9 bases spanning the gap. The CDR3 sequence is 14 residues long. Looked up from germline, CDR1 is MDHEN and CDR2 is SYDVKM. CDR3 sequence: CASRDSSSGNTIYF. The CDR3 DNA follows: TGTGCCAGCAGGGACAGCTCCTCTGGAAACACCATATATTTT.

The CDR3 DNA reads TGTGCCAGCAGGGGGCTACAGGGCGGTAATGAAAAACTGTTTTTT. Amino acid sequence: CASRGLQGGNEKLFF. The genes are TRBV2 and TRBJ1-4; tentatively, D is TRBD1 (6 bases). CDR3 length: 15 residues. Per germline, CDR1 SNHLY and CDR2 FYNNEI. V shed 6 bases and J shed 4 bases, with 15 bases lying between them.

The chain carries TRBV2 and TRBJ2-5, with a weak D call TRBD2 (5 bases). The CDR3 spans 17 residues. Between the trimmed V and J ends, which lost 5 bases and 2 bases, there was a span of 21 bases. Germline V lookup: CDR1 SNHLY, CDR2 FYNNEI. Here the CDR3 DNA reads TGTGCCAGCAGTCCGATCCTCTTTGGAGGTTCTCAAGAGACCCAGTACTTC. This translates into CASSPILFGGSQETQYF.

The rearrangement joins TRBV5-4 to TRBJ2-5, with D possibly matching TRBD2 (5 bases). Germline V gene data show CDR1 as SGHNT and CDR2 as YYREEE (reference sequence). CDR3 length: 15 amino acids. V lost 5 bases to trimming and J lost 4 bases, with 18 bases between them. CDR3 region: CASRPPYGETETQYF. The CDR3 DNA reads TGTGCCAGCAGACCACCCTACGGGGAGACAGAGACCCAGTACTTC.

The chain employs TRBV6-2 or TRBV6-3 and TRBJ1-1; D call uncertain. Germline values: CDR1 MNHEY, CDR2 SVGEGT. Trimming left V 4 bases short and J 0 bases short, with 15 bases between. There are 16 residues in the CDR3. The CDR3 loop is CASSFPWGDLNTEAFF. The CDR3 DNA sequence: TGTGCCAGCAGTTTCCCTTGGGGAGACCTGAACACTGAAGCTTTCTTT.

This clone was seen once. The rearrangement joins TRBV28 to TRBJ2-1; 14 bases agree with TRBD2. The germline gives CDR1 MDHEN, CDR2 SYDVKM. The V and J ends lost 5 bases and 5 bases, in that order; junction bases with no gene match: 2. CDR3 length: 15 residues. CDR3 sequence: CASSRLAGGNNEQFF. The CDR3 DNA reads TGTGCCAGCAGTAGACTAGCGGGGGGGAACAATGAGCAGTTCTTC.

The rearrangement uses TRBV3-1 (or the pseudogene TRBV3-2) and TRBJ1-3; D is unclear. Germline V lookup: CDR1 LGHDT, CDR2 YNNKEL (reference sequence). This CDR3 contains 15 residues. Trimming took off 1 base at V and 4 bases at J, with 11 bases between the two ends. CDR3 in DNA: TGTGCCAGCAGCCAAGTAACGGGGAACGGAAACACCATATATTTT. This codes for CASSQVTGNGNTIYF.

The chain uses TRBV5-6 and TRBJ1-2; 8 nucleotides align to TRBD1. After removal of 3 bases from V and 3 bases from J, the junction contained 7 bases not matched to a gene. The CDR3 contains 15 residues. Germline V CDR1 and CDR2: SGHDT, YYEEEE. The DNA for the CDR3 is TGTGCCAGCAGCTATCGGGACAGGCCGCACTATGGCTACACCTTC. It translates to CASSYRDRPHYGYTF.

The chain links TRBV19 to TRBJ2-5; 14 nucleotides align to TRBD2. The CDR3 covers 18 residues. Germline loops: CDR1 LNHDA, CDR2 SQIVND (reference sequence). The V gene end was trimmed by 6 bases and the J gene end by 3 bases; junction bases not matched to a gene: 12. The CDR3 sequence: CASSRFGLAGGREETQYF. DNA of the CDR3: TGTGCCAGTAGCCGATTTGGACTAGCGGGGGGCCGGGAAGAGACCCAGTACTTC.